Below, 8 T cell receptor beta chains from the same sample are listed, as sequenced in a study of T cell responses to AZD1222 COVID-19 vaccine. TCRdb's table, derived via immunoSEQ multiplex PCR, lists solely in-frame clones and lacks some. The sample lists roughly 91,000 clones, 89% seen once, with around 2.2% in the top ten. The source material was peripheral blood, sampled on day 0 of AZD1222 vaccination. Receptor source: an adult in good health.

The chain recombines TRBV12-3 or TRBV12-4 with TRBJ1-4; possibly TRBD1 for D (6 bases). The CDR3 has 12 amino acids. The V and J ends lost 11 bases and 8 bases respectively, with 15 bases between them. The DNA for the CDR3 is TGTGCCGGGTCCAGAGGGGGAGAAAAACTGTTTTTT. The encoded protein is CAGSRGGEKLFF.

This chain uses TRBV3-1 (or the pseudogene TRBV3-2) with TRBJ2-3; 14 nucleotides match TRBD2. The germline V gene has CDR1 LGHDT and CDR2 YNNKEL (reference sequence). V dropped 0 bases and J dropped 2; count of bases not matched to a gene: 4. This CDR3 has 18 amino acids. The CDR3 loop reads CASSQDGLAGGVTDTQYF. The CDR3, as DNA: TGTGCCAGCAGCCAAGATGGACTAGCGGGAGGTGTCACAGATACGCAGTATTTT.

CDR3 protein: CASSQGQRTNTEAFF. DNA of the CDR3: TGCGCCAGCAGCCAAGGACAGAGAACTAACACTGAAGCTTTCTTT. The V call is TRBV4-1, the J call TRBJ1-1; D is perhaps TRBD1 (5 bases). The CDR3 length is 15 residues. Germline CDR1 MGHRA, CDR2 YSYEKL. The germline V and J ends were trimmed by 1 base and 2 bases, with 11 bases remaining between them.

This chain connects TRBV30 to TRBJ1-2, with 8 bases matching TRBD1. V trimming: 7 bases; J trimming: 5 bases; junction bases outside the gene matches: 21. The CDR3 extends over 17 amino acids. Germline V gene sequence: CDR1 GTSNPN, CDR2 SVGIG (reference sequence). This CDR3 is CAFLNVRWQGARYGYTF. The DNA for the CDR3 is TGTGCCTTCCTGAACGTTCGGTGGCAGGGGGCGAGGTATGGCTACACCTTC. The full variable domain, completed using reference TRBV30 and TRBJ1-2, is SQTIHQWPATLVQPVGSPLSLECTVEGTSNPNLYWYRQAAGRGLQLLFYSVGIGQISSEVPQNLSASRPQDRQFILSSKKLLLSDSGFYLCAFLNVRWQGARYGYTFGSGTRLTVV.

The V and J genes are TRBV6-6 and TRBJ1-1, with TRBD1 identical over 12 bases. CDR1 is MNHNY, CDR2 SVGAGI, per germline (reference sequence). After removal of 6 bases from V and 12 bases from J, the junction contained 5 bases not matched to a gene. This CDR3 region has 12 residues. The CDR3 DNA follows: TGTGCCAGCAGCCCCGGGACAGGGGGCACTTTCTTT. Translating it yields CASSPGTGGTFF.

The chain carries TRBV5-1 and TRBJ1-5, with D tentatively TRBD1 (5 bases). Trimming cost V 4 bases and J 9 bases, with 14 bases left between them. Germline CDR1 SGHRS, CDR2 YFSETQ. This CDR3 is 13 amino acids long. CDR3 sequence (DNA): TGCGCCAGCAGCCCGGGTCCCGGGGGGCCCCAGCATTTT. Its translation is CASSPGPGGPQHF. Drawing the rest from reference TRBV5-1 and TRBJ1-5, the complete variable domain is KAGVTQTPRYLIKTRGQQVTLSCSPISGHRSVSWYQQTPGQGLQFLFEYFSETQRNKGNFPGRFSGRQFSNSRSEMNVSTLELGDSALYLCASSPGPGGPQHFGDGTRLSIL.

The genes are TRBV7-9 and TRBJ1-2; no definite D call. CDR3 size: 15 residues. Germline CDR1 is SEHNR and CDR2 is FQNEAQ (reference sequence). With 1 base removed from V and 4 bases from J, the gap between germline ends came to 13 bases. The CDR3 reads CASSLEENPTYGYTF. CDR3 in DNA: TGTGCCAGCAGCTTAGAGGAGAACCCCACCTATGGCTACACCTTC.

The chain is built from TRBV30 and TRBJ1-3; D is unresolved. V was clipped by 1 base and J by 4 bases, with 11 bases between them. The CDR3 is made up of 14 amino acids. Per germline, CDR1 GTSNPN and CDR2 SVGIG (reference sequence). CDR3 nucleotide sequence: TGTGCCTGGAGTGGTTCTCGGTGGGGAAACACCATATATTTT. This translates into CAWSGSRWGNTIYF.